Listed below are T cell receptor beta chains from one sample, sequenced in a study of monozygotic twins with inflammatory bowel disease. From the 5' RACE reads, TCRdb lists one entry per CDR3 protein and no DNA. Its listing shows 420,000 or so distinct CDR3 sequences. Sample: blood. The receptors stem from a human donor with ulcerative colitis or Crohn's disease, or a healthy co-twin of an affected twin (not recorded which). CDR3s include the opening cysteine and the closing phenylalanine or tryptophan.

J gene | V gene | CDR3 protein
TRBJ1-2 | TRBV12-3/TRBV12-4 | CASSTNHRALNGYTF
TRBJ2-7 | TRBV19 | CASRPGQGTYEQYF
TRBJ1-5 | TRBV20-1 | CSARSGSRGDNQPQHF
TRBJ1-2 | TRBV18 | CASSPRGGDYYGYTF
TRBJ1-2 | TRBV7-2 | CASSPGTDPLYGYTF
TRBJ2-6 | TRBV20-1 | CSASRSGANVLTF
TRBJ2-7 | TRBV18 | CASSPVPGTKDYEQYF
TRBJ2-7 | TRBV20-1 | CSGRLGTGNYEQYF
TRBJ2-1 | TRBV7-2 | CASSPVSLAGGGEQFF
TRBJ2-1 | TRBV2 | CASSSTSGGSYNEQFF
TRBJ2-2 | TRBV11-2 | CASSLTGVATGELFF
TRBJ1-2 | TRBV30 | CAWSVIGPSYGYTF
TRBJ2-6 | TRBV14 | CASSQGGRVTGANVLTF
TRBJ2-1 | TRBV2 | CASSGDAHEQFF
TRBJ1-2 | TRBV24-1 | CATSDKGYGYTF
TRBJ2-1 | TRBV11-1 | CASSLGTSGKNEQFF
TRBJ2-7 | TRBV19 | CASSPGTSGGFYEQYF
TRBJ2-2 | TRBV3-1 | CASSQSTSLTGELFF
TRBJ2-7 | TRBV5-1 | CASSLWPPGGYEQYF
TRBJ2-3 | TRBV15 | CATSRDGSRSVSTDTQYF
TRBJ2-2 | TRBV4-1 | CASSLTRGGAGELFF
TRBJ1-2 | TRBV20-1 | CSARDPAQKGYTF
TRBJ1-2 | TRBV6-5 | CASSYPGQGYHGYTF
TRBJ2-7 | TRBV6-2/TRBV6-3 | CASRGDLAYEQYF
TRBJ2-5 | TRBV6-2/TRBV6-3 | CASSLAPGLGAETQYF
TRBJ1-2 | TRBV20-1 | CSARGAQGGYGYTF
TRBJ1-4 | TRBV24-1 | CATSEQGPNEKLFF
TRBJ1-2 | TRBV11-2 | CASSSRNYGYTF
TRBJ2-2 | TRBV9 | CASSLPPAGELFF
TRBJ1-6 | TRBV21-1 | CASIGGQGSYNSPLHF
TRBJ2-1 | TRBV19 | CASSIRGGGNEQFF
TRBJ2-5 | TRBV20-1 | CSAVQGAGETQYF
TRBJ2-1 | TRBV6-6 | CASSPTYNEQFF
TRBJ2-7 | TRBV28 | CAVSLRGFYEQYF
TRBJ2-1 | TRBV10-3 | CAISASGTDNNEQFF
TRBJ1-3 | TRBV12-3/TRBV12-4 | CASSFDGSSGNTIYF
TRBJ2-1 | TRBV5-1 | CASSSWTSGGGDEQFF
TRBJ1-4 | TRBV4-1 | CASSQGGGLYNEKLFF
TRBJ2-4 | TRBV9 | CASSVVASAAKNIQYF
TRBJ2-1 | TRBV18 | CASSPRLAGSLNNEQFF
TRBJ2-2 | TRBV3-1 | CASSQDPIQRDTGELFF
TRBJ2-7 | TRBV29-1 | CSVGPGLAGGEQYF
TRBJ1-5 | TRBV6-5 | CASTTPGQGVYSNQPQHF
TRBJ2-7 | TRBV7-2 | CASSPQDSSEQYF
TRBJ2-1 | TRBV13 | CASSLLSSVLYNEQFF
TRBJ2-1 | TRBV5-1 | CASRPLDRNYNEQFF
TRBJ2-3 | TRBV24-1 | CATSDRQEPTTDTQYF
TRBJ1-2 | TRBV7-9 | CASSSTNGGAYGYTF